A selection of T cell receptor beta chains follows, all from one sample in a study of blood T cell repertoires in COVID-19. The assay was immunoSEQ multiplex PCR, and TCRdb's table has in-frame clones only and misses some. Of roughly 65,000 clones listed, about three quarters are singletons. The sequenced sample was peripheral blood. The receptors derive from a human donor in a cohort sampled during active COVID-19. The CDR3 runs from the conserved cysteine through the conserved F or W. D genes are given only for firm matches. Only some rows state a clone size, as once, few, many or a class for expanded clones.

cdr3_length clone_size d_call j_call v_call cdr3_nt cdr3_aa
15 . . TRBJ1-2 TRBV5-1 TGCGCCAGCAGCTTGAATCTAGATTCTGCCTATGGCTACACCTTC CASSLNLDSAYGYTF
14 . TRBD1 TRBJ1-5 TRBV11-2 TGTGCCAGCAGCCCCGGGACAGGGGATCAGCCCCAGCATTTT CASSPGTGDQPQHF
14 . . TRBJ2-5 TRBV7-9 TGTGCCAGCAGCTTCAGGCGCTTTCAAGAGACCCAGTACTTC CASSFRRFQETQYF
14 . TRBD1 TRBJ1-1 TRBV6-5 TGTGCCAGCAGTCGGTCCGGGACAGACACTGAAGCTTTCTTT CASSRSGTDTEAFF
17 . TRBD1 TRBJ2-3 TRBV7-9 TGTGCCAGCAGCCCGCGCCTGGGACAGGGGATTCCAGATACGCAGTATTTT CASSPRLGQGIPDTQYF
19 once TRBD1 TRBJ2-1 TRBV11-3 TGTGCCAGCAGCCCGGGACAGGGGGCAACTAAAAGCTCCTACAATGAGCAGTTCTTC CASSPGQGATKSSYNEQFF
12 . . TRBJ2-3 TRBV5-4 TGTGCCAGCAGCTTACAGGAAGATACGCAGTATTTT CASSLQEDTQYF
16 . TRBD2 TRBJ2-1 TRBV4-1 TGCGCCAGCAGCCAAGGGAGCGGGGGAACCTACAATGAGCAGTTCTTC CASSQGSGGTYNEQFF
16 . . TRBJ1-4 TRBV28 TGTACCAGCAGTTTATCCGGGGCAGGGGAGGGTGAAAAACTGTTTTTT CTSSLSGAGEGEKLFF
14 . TRBD1 TRBJ2-5 TRBV5-1 TGCGCCAGCAGCGTATTACAGGGGCAAGAGACCCAGTACTTC CASSVLQGQETQYF
13 . TRBD1 TRBJ1-2 TRBV19 TGTGCCAGTAGACAGGGGGCGAACTATGGCTACACCTTC CASRQGANYGYTF
12 . TRBD1 TRBJ1-1 TRBV12-3/TRBV12-4 TGTGCCAGCAGTACAGGGGGCGGGGAAGCTTTCTTT CASSTGGGEAFF
15 . . TRBJ1-2 TRBV28 TGTGCCAGCAGCCTACTGGACAGTGGGCCCTATGGCTACACCTTC CASSLLDSGPYGYTF
16 . TRBD2 TRBJ2-1 TRBV7-2 TGTGCCAGCAGCCCTAGCGGGGGCTTGGTAGTGAATGAGCAGTTCTTC CASSPSGGLVVNEQFF
16 . . TRBJ1-2 TRBV28 TGTGCCAGCGGAAGCGAGGGGACACCGGCCCCTTATGGCTACACCTTC CASGSEGTPAPYGYTF
15 . . TRBJ2-7 TRBV10-3 TGTGCCATCGGGATGGGTAGCGTCGGCCGGGGCGAGCAGTACTTC CAIGMGSVGRGEQYF
15 . . TRBJ2-7 TRBV11-3 TGTGCCAGCAGCTTAAAACCGGACAGCTCCTACGAGCAGTACTTC CASSLKPDSSYEQYF
13 . . TRBJ2-3 TRBV19 TGTGCCAGTAGTGGTCTCAGGACAGATACGCAGTATTTT CASSGLRTDTQYF
16 . . TRBJ2-7 TRBV28 TGTGCCAGCAGTTCCCCCCGGCAGGGGATAAGGTACGAGCAGTACTTC CASSSPRQGIRYEQYF
16 . TRBD1 TRBJ1-5 TRBV19 TGTGCCAGTAGTGACGCAGGGGGCAAGGGCAATCAGCCCCAGCATTTT CASSDAGGKGNQPQHF
16 once TRBD2 TRBJ2-3 TRBV5-4 TGTGCCAGCAGCTCGGGACTAGCGGGAGTGACAGATACGCAGTATTTT CASSSGLAGVTDTQYF
12 . . TRBJ1-2 TRBV7-9 TGTGCCAGCAGCTCTCCCGGGGGAGGCTACACCTTC CASSSPGGGYTF